These 19 T cell receptor beta chains share one sample of origin, sequenced in a study of OX40 agonist ivuxolimab in advanced cancers. Using immunoSEQ multiplex PCR, the repertoire was profiled, and TCRdb retains in-frame clones only, with some absent. The data show approximately 40,000 clones, about 80% seen once. The sequences come from CD4+ or CD8+ T cells sorted from blood, collected in a trial of the OX40 agonist ivuxolimab. These receptors were taken from an adult with an advanced solid tumor such as melanoma, head and neck, liver or kidney cancer.

This chain connects TRBV5-1 to TRBJ2-5; 7 bases are a match to TRBD1. CDR3 length: 17 residues. V dropped 0 bases and J dropped 4; count of bases not matched to a gene: 12. Looked up from germline, CDR1 is SGHRS and CDR2 is YFSETQ. DNA of the CDR3: TGCGCCAGCAGCTTGGCTGGCAGGGGGAGATACGGAGAGACCCAGTACTTC. It is translated as CASSLAGRGRYGETQYF.

There are a few counts of this clone. At one boundary the junction diverges from the germline segment, which might be a read error. The chain combines TRBV7-7 with TRBJ2-3; the match to TRBD2 covers 7 bases. The V gene's germline CDR1 is SSHAT and CDR2 FNYEAQ (reference sequence). There are 13 residues in the CDR3. CDR3 DNA: TGTGCTAGCAGCCTGGGACTAACAGATACGCAGTATTTT. Translation: CASSLGLTDTQYF.

A remark on this clone: One end of the junction varies from germline; a read error may be responsible. V usage is TRBV7-7 and J usage is TRBJ2-1, with 8 bases lining up with TRBD2. The CDR3 covers 14 residues. Germline lookup yields CDR1 SSHAT and CDR2 FNYEAQ (reference sequence). CDR3 loop: CASSPRTSGGEQFF. CDR3 DNA: TGTGCTAGCAGCCCGAGGACCTCGGGGGGGGAGCAGTTCTTC.

For the CDR3, the DNA is TGTGCCAGCAGCCTATGGATGGTGGATACGCAGTATTTT. Translating it yields CASSLWMVDTQYF. The chain recombines TRBV14 with TRBJ2-3; D gene unclear. Germline V gene data show CDR1 as SGHDN and CDR2 as FVKESK. This CDR3 is 13 amino acids long. Trimming shortened V by 4 bases and J by 6 bases, and 11 bases separated the two germline ends.

J is TRBJ2-7 and V is TRBV6-5; 7 bases match TRBD2. There are 13 residues in the CDR3. CDR1 MNHEY and CDR2 SVGAGI come from the germline V gene. V shed 9 bases, J shed 3 bases, and the junction held 8 bases outside the gene matches. The CDR3 loop is CASRPGGHYEQYF. CDR3 sequence (DNA): TGTGCCAGTCGGCCGGGAGGACACTACGAGCAGTACTTC.

The chain combines TRBV5-1 with TRBJ2-6; 7 nucleotides line up with TRBD1. CDR1 and CDR2 (germline): SGHRS, YFSETQ. This CDR3 is 16 amino acids long. With 4 bases clipped from V and 1 base from J, the junction kept 5 bases outside the gene matches. CDR3 amino acids: CASSVDRSSGANVLTF. Written as DNA, the CDR3 is TGCGCCAGCAGCGTGGACAGGTCTTCTGGGGCCAACGTCCTGACTTTC.

This chain joins TRBV6-1 and TRBJ2-5, with 11 bases fitting TRBD2. The CDR3 sequence is 16 residues long. Germline CDR1 MNHNS, CDR2 SASEGT. Trimming cost V 1 base and J 4 bases; bases outside gene matches: 5. CDR3 in amino acids: CASSEGLAGGGETQYF. In nucleotides, the CDR3 is TGTGCCAGCAGTGAAGGGCTAGCGGGAGGAGGAGAGACCCAGTACTTC.

The count of this clone is one. The chain links TRBV5-5 to TRBJ1-4; D gene ambiguous. The V gene lost 0 bases and the J gene lost 3 bases, with 9 bases spanning the gap. CDR3 length equals 15 residues. Germline values: CDR1 SGHKS, CDR2 YYEKEE (reference sequence). CDR3: CASSLVSRANEKLFF. Here the CDR3 DNA reads TGTGCCAGCAGCTTGGTCAGTAGGGCTAATGAAAAACTGTTTTTT.

V gene TRBV6-5 combines with J gene TRBJ2-5, with TRBD2 identical over 10 bases. The CDR3 is 13 amino acids. Germline V gene lookup returns CDR1 MNHEY and CDR2 SVGAGI. Trimming removed 8 bases from V and 5 bases from J; junction bases left unmatched: 5. CDR3: CASSLAGVETQYF. CDR3 nucleotide sequence: TGTGCCAGCTCCCTAGCGGGAGTGGAGACCCAGTACTTC.

The gene calls are TRBV18 and TRBJ1-5; 8 bases line up with TRBD1. Germline V gene lookup returns CDR1 KGHSH and CDR2 LQKENI. CDR3 size: 15 residues. Losses at the gene ends were 6 bases for V and 3 bases for J; bases not matched to a gene: 7. The CDR3 reads CASSSRQGYNQPQHF. DNA of the CDR3: TGTGCCAGCTCGTCTCGACAGGGGTACAATCAGCCCCAGCATTTT.

This clone was picked up a small number of times. The rearrangement joins TRBV6-6 to TRBJ2-7; TRBD2 agrees at 13 bases. The length of the CDR3 is 15 residues. Unmatched junction bases numbered 3, after V lost 2 bases and J lost 5 bases. The germline gives CDR1 MNHNY, CDR2 SVGAGI (reference sequence). The CDR3 region has the DNA TGTGCCAGCAGTTACGGACTAGCGGGAGAAAACGAGCAGTACTTC. Encoded protein: CASSYGLAGENEQYF.

The chain links TRBV27 to TRBJ2-2, with 12 bases fitting TRBD2. Germline-derived CDR1 and CDR2 are MNHEY and SMNVEV (reference sequence). The CDR3 totals 16 residues. V shed 6 bases, J shed 1 base, and the junction held 3 bases outside the gene matches. The CDR3 DNA sequence: TGTGCCAGCAGGGCTAGCGGGGGGGAGAACACCGGGGAGCTGTTTTTT. Amino acid sequence: CASRASGGENTGELFF.

The chain has TRBV5-1 and TRBJ2-2; the D gene is possibly TRBD1 (5 bases). The V end was cut by 4 bases, the J end by 3 bases, with 10 bases between. This CDR3 is 14 amino acids long. Looked up from germline, CDR1 is SGHRS and CDR2 is YFSETQ. The CDR3 is CASSQQGYTGELFF. The CDR3 DNA reads as TGCGCCAGCAGCCAGCAGGGCTACACCGGGGAGCTGTTTTTT.

Worth noting for this clone: Other DNA sequences in this sample translate to the same CDR3. The rearrangement links TRBV20-1 to TRBJ2-3; no firm D call. V lost 7 bases and J lost 0, with 5 bases in between. This CDR3 comprises 11 residues. Germline CDR1 and CDR2: DFQATT and SNEGSKA (reference sequence). CDR3 nucleotide sequence: TGCAGTGTTCTCAGCACAGATACGCAGTATTTT. The encoded protein is CSVLSTDTQYF.

The V call is TRBV5-4, the J call TRBJ2-7; 7 nucleotides line up with TRBD2. V lost 4 bases, J lost 0 bases, and 4 bases stayed unmatched. Germline V gives CDR1 SGHNT, CDR2 YYREEE (reference sequence). The CDR3 is 14 residues long. Here the CDR3 DNA reads TGTGCCAGCAGCCCGAAGCGGGGCTCCTACGAGCAGTACTTC. As protein: CASSPKRGSYEQYF.

The rearrangement joins TRBV6-6 to TRBJ1-5; D might be TRBD1 (5 bases). The CDR3 runs 15 residues. Trimming cost V 2 bases and J 2 bases, with 10 bases left between them. CDR1 and CDR2 from the germline V gene are MNHNY and SVGAGI (reference sequence). The CDR3 here is CASSYEGTGNQPQHF. CDR3 bases: TGTGCCAGCAGTTACGAGGGGACGGGCAATCAGCCCCAGCATTTT.

This chain links TRBV25-1 with TRBJ2-1; D is possibly TRBD2 (6 bases). The CDR3 has 15 amino acids. Germline V lookup: CDR1 MGHDK, CDR2 SYGVNS. Trimming shortened V by 1 base and J by 6 bases, and 13 bases separated the two germline ends. The CDR3 spells CASSELSQGGNEQFF. CDR3 in DNA: TGTGCCAGCAGTGAATTGAGTCAGGGAGGCAATGAGCAGTTCTTC.

The genes are TRBV25-1 and TRBJ1-1; 7 nucleotides align to TRBD1. CDR3 length: 15 residues. Germline CDR1 reads MGHDK; CDR2 reads SYGVNS. V dropped 3 bases and J dropped 7; count of bases not matched to a gene: 11. The CDR3 spells CASSDRLRQGGEAFF. Here the CDR3 DNA reads TGTGCCAGCAGTGACCGCCTTCGACAGGGAGGTGAAGCTTTCTTT.

This rearrangement joins TRBV6-5 to TRBJ1-1; TRBD1 matches at 8 bases. This CDR3 is built from 15 residues. Trimming at V came to 5 bases and at J to 11 bases, leaving 16 bases not matched to a gene. The germline V gene has CDR1 MNHEY and CDR2 SVGAGI. The CDR3 nucleotides are TGTGCCAGCAGTCCCCGCCAGGGGGCCACGGGGTTGGCTTTCTTT. This encodes CASSPRQGATGLAFF.